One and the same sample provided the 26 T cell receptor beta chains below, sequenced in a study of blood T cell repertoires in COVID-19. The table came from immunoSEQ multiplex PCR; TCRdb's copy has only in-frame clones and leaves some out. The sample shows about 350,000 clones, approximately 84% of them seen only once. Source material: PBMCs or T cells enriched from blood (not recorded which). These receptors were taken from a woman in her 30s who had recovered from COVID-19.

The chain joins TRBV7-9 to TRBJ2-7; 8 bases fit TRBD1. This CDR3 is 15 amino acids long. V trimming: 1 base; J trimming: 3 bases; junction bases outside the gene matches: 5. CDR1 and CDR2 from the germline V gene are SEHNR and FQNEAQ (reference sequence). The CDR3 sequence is CASSLDRGWIYEQYF. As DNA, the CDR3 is TGTGCCAGCAGCTTAGACAGGGGGTGGATCTACGAGCAGTACTTC.

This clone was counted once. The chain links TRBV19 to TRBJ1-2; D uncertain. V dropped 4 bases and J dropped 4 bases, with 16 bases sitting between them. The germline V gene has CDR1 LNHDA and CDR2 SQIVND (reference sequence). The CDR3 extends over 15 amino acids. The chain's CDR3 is CASSSPTALAYGYTF. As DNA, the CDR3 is TGTGCCAGTAGTAGCCCCACAGCCCTGGCCTATGGCTACACCTTC.

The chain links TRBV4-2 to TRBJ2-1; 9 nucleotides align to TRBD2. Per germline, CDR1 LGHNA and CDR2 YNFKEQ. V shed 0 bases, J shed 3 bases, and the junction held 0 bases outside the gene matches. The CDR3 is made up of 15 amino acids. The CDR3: CASSQERGGYNEQFF. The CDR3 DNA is TGTGCCAGCAGCCAAGAGCGGGGGGGCTACAATGAGCAGTTCTTC.

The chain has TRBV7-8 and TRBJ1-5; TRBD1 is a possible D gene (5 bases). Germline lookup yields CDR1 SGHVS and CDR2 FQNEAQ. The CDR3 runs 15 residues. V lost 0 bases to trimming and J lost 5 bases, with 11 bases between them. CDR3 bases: TGTGCCAGCAGCTTAGCTGCAGGGCCGGATCAGCCCCAGCATTTT. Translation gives CASSLAAGPDQPQHF.

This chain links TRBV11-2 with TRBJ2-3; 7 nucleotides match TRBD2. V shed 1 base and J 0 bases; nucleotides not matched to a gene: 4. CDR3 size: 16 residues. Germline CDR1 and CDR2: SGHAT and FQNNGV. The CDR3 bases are TGTGCCAGCAGCTTAGGGCGGGGGACTAGCACAGATACGCAGTATTTT. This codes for CASSLGRGTSTDTQYF.

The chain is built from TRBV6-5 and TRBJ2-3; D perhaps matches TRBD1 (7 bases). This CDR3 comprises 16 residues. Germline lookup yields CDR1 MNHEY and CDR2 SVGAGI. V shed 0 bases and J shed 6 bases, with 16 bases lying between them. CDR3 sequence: CASSYSARTGGDTQYF. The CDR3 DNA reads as TGTGCCAGCAGTTACTCGGCCCGGACAGGAGGGGATACGCAGTATTTT.

CDR3 region: CASSYRQGSSNSPLHF. CDR3 in DNA: TGTGCCAGCAGTTACCGGCAGGGGTCTTCTAATTCACCCCTCCACTTT. The chain carries TRBV6-2 or TRBV6-3 and TRBJ1-6; tentatively, D is TRBD1 (6 bases). Germline assignment: CDR1 MNHEY and CDR2 SVGEGT. This CDR3 has 16 residues. The germline V and J ends were trimmed by 2 bases and 6 bases, with 14 bases remaining between them.

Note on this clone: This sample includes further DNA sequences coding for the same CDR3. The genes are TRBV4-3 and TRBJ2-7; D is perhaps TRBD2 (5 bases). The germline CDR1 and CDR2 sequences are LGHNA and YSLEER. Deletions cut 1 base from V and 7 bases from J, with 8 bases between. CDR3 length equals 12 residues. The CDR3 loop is CASSQAGGEQYF. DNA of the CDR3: TGCGCCAGCAGCCAAGCAGGCGGGGAGCAGTACTTC.

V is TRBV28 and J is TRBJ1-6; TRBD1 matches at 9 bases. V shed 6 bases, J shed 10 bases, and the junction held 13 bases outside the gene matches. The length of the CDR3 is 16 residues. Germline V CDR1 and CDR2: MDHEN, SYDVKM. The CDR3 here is CASSFGQGLAGSPLHF. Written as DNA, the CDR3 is TGTGCCAGCAGCTTCGGACAGGGGCTCGCGGGATCACCCCTCCACTTT.

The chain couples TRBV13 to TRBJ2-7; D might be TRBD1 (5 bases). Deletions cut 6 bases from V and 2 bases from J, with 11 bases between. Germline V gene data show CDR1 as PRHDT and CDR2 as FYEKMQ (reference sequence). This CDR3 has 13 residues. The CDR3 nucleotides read TGTGCCAGCAGTAGGGGTTCAGCCTACGAGCAGTACTTC. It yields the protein CASSRGSAYEQYF.

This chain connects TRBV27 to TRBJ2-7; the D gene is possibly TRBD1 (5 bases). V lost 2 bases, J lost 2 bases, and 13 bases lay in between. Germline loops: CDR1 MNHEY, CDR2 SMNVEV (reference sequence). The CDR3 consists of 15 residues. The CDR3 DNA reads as TGTGCCAGCAGTTTAGTCCAGGGCAGGACCTACGAGCAGTACTTC. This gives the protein CASSLVQGRTYEQYF.

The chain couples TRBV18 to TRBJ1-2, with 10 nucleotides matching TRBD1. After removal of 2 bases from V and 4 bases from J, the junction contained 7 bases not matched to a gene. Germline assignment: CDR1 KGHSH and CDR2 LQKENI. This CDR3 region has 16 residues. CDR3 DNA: TGTGCCAGCTCACCAGGGGACAGGGGCGAAATCTATGGCTACACCTTC. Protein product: CASSPGDRGEIYGYTF.

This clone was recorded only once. CDR3 DNA: TGCGCCAGCAGCCAAGATTCCGGCTTGGGACTGTTCTTC. Translating it yields CASSQDSGLGLFF. The V call is TRBV4-1, the J call TRBJ2-1; D is perhaps TRBD2 (6 bases). Germline V gene sequence: CDR1 MGHRA, CDR2 YSYEKL. The CDR3 is 13 amino acids. The V end was cut by 0 bases, the J end by 15 bases, with 15 bases between.

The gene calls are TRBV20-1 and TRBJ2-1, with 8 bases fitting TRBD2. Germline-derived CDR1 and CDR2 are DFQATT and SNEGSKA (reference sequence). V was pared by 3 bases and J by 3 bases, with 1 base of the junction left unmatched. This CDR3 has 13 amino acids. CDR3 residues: CSASRGGYNEQFF. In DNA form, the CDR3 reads TGCAGTGCTAGTCGGGGGGGCTACAATGAGCAGTTCTTC.

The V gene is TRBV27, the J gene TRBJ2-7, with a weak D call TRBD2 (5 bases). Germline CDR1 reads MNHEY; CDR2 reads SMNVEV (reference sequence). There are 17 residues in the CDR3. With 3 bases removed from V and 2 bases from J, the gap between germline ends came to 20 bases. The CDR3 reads CASSLESVRGHPYEQYF. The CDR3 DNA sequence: TGTGCCAGCAGTTTGGAATCTGTTAGAGGGCACCCCTACGAGCAGTACTTC.

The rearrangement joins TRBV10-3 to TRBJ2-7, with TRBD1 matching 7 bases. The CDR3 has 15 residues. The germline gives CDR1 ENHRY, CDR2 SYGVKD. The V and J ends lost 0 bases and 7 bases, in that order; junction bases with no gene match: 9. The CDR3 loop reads CAISESGRGSWEQYF. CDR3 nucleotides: TGTGCCATCAGTGAGTCGGGCAGGGGGTCGTGGGAGCAGTACTTC.

CDR3 in DNA: TGTGCCAGCAGCGACTGGTACGAGCAGTACTTC. This codes for CASSDWYEQYF. The chain uses TRBV6-2 or TRBV6-3 and TRBJ2-7; D unclear. Germline CDR1 reads MNHEY; CDR2 reads SVGEGT. Trimming took 6 bases from V and 4 from J, leaving 7 bases between them. The CDR3 runs 11 residues.

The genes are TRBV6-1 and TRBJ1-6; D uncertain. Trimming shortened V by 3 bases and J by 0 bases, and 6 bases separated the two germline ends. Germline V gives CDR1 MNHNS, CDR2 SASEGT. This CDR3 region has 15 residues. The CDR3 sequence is CASSDRDSYNSPLHF. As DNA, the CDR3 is TGTGCCAGCAGTGACCGAGACTCCTATAATTCACCCCTCCACTTT.

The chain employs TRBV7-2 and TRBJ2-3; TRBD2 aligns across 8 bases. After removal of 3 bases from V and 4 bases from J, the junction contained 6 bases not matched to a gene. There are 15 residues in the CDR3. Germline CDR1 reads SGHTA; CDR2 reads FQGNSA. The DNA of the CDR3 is TGTGCCAGCAGCTTGGGAAGCGGGGGCGCAGATACGCAGTATTTT. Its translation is CASSLGSGGADTQYF.

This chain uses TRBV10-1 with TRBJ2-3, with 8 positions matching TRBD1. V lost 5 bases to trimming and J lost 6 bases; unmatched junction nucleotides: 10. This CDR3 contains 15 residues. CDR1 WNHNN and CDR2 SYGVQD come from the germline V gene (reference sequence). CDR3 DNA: TGCGCCAGCAGTCACAGGGGGTCCGCTCGGGATACGCAGTATTTT. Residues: CASSHRGSARDTQYF.

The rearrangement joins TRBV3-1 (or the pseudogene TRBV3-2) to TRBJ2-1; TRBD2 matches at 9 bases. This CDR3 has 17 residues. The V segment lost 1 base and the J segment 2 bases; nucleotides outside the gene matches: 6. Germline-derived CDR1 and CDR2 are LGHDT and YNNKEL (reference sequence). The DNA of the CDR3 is TGTGCCAGCAGCCAAGCAAGCGCGGGGGGGCCCTACAATGAGCAGTTCTTC. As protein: CASSQASAGGPYNEQFF.

Here the CDR3 reads CAAFGGDGYTF. CDR3 in DNA: TGTGCCGCCTTCGGGGGAGATGGCTACACCTTC. The V call is TRBV10-3, the J call TRBJ1-2; possible D gene TRBD1, 5 bases. V shed 11 bases and J shed 6 bases, with 13 bases lying between them. From germline, CDR1 is ENHRY and CDR2 SYGVKD. The CDR3 loop spans 11 amino acids.

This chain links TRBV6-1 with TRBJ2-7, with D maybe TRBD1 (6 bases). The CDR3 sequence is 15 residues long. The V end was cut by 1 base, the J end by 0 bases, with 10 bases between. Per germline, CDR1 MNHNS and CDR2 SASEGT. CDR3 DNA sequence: TGTGCCAGCAGTGAAGGGACAGCTAGCTCCTACGAGCAGTACTTC. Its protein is CASSEGTASSYEQYF.

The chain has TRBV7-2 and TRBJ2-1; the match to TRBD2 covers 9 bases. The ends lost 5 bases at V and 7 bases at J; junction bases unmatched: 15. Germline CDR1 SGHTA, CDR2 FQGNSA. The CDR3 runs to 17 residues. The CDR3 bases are TGTGCCAGCAGCCACCCCCTCTGGCGGGGGGGCCGTAATGAGCAGTTCTTC. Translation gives CASSHPLWRGGRNEQFF. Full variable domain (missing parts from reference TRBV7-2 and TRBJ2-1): GAGVSQSPSNKVTEKGKDVELRCDPISGHTALYWYRQSLGQGLEFLIYFQGNSAPDKSGLPSDRFSAERTGGSVSTLTIQRTQQEDSAVYLCASSHPLWRGGRNEQFFGPGTRLTVL.

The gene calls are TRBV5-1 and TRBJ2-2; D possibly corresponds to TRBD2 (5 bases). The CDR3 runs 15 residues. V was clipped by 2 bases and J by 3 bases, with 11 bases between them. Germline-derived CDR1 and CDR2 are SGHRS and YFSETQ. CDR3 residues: CASSLRTAYTGELFF. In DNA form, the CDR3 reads TGCGCCAGCAGCTTAAGGACTGCTTACACCGGGGAGCTGTTTTTT. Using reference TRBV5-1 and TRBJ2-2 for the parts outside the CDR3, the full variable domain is KAGVTQTPRYLIKTRGQQVTLSCSPISGHRSVSWYQQTPGQGLQFLFEYFSETQRNKGNFPGRFSGRQFSNSRSEMNVSTLELGDSALYLCASSLRTAYTGELFFGEGSRLTVL.

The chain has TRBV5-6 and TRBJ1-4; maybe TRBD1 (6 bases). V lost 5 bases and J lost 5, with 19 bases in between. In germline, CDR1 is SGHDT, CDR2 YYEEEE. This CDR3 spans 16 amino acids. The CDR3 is CASSVSGELRNEKLFF. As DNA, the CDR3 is TGTGCCAGCAGTGTTTCAGGGGAACTCCGCAATGAAAAACTGTTTTTT.